Here is one T cell receptor beta chain with its context. Trimming at V came to 2 bases and at J to 7 bases, leaving 9 bases not matched to a gene. The CDR3 contains 15 residues. CDR1 is MNHEY and CDR2 is SVGAGI in the germline V gene. Adults of Caucasian background living in Nashville, Tennessee made up all donors. Sequenced by immunoSEQ multiplex PCR; TCRdb stores in-frame clones only, minus some. Altogether about 2.3 million clones are present, roughly 90% being singletons, with the ten largest covering around 0.38%. This sample stems from a study of shared clonotypes between healthy human individuals.

Specimen: naive CD4+ T cells from PBMCs. The subset denotes: CD45RA+ positively selected. The V gene is TRBV6-5, the J gene TRBJ2-7; TRBD2 matches at 9 bases. The receptor was derived from a man aged 18 to 30 in good health. Some clones in this sample may be carry-over from other donors' samples. The CDR3: CASSYGGRAVREQYF. The CDR3 coding sequence is TGTGCCAGCAGTTACGGCGGGAGGGCCGTGAGGGAGCAGTACTTC.